The 23 T cell receptor beta chains below come from one sample, sequenced in a study of PD-L1 blockade in urothelial cancer. As to time point: peripheral blood 6 weeks after treatment start. Clones were sequenced by immunoSEQ multiplex PCR, and TCRdb holds only the in-frame ones, with some missing. This table has under 60,000 clones, 70% to 90% appearing once. The material was PBMCs, obtained around atezolizumab (anti-PD-L1) treatment. All receptors derive from a man aged 55-75 years with urothelial cancer.

The chain couples TRBV11-3 to TRBJ2-1; TRBD2 matches at 12 bases. The CDR3 contains 17 residues. Germline V gene data show CDR1 as SGHNT and CDR2 as YENEEA. The V and J ends lost 5 bases and 0 bases, in that order; junction bases with no gene match: 5. CDR3 sequence reads: CASSIRLAGASYNEQFF. The CDR3 DNA reads as TGTGCCAGCAGCATTCGACTAGCGGGGGCCTCCTACAATGAGCAGTTCTTC.

A single count supports this clone. The rearrangement links TRBV5-8 to TRBJ1-4; D remains unclear. Germline V gene sequence: CDR1 SGHTS, CDR2 YDEGEE. The CDR3 spans 15 residues. The V end lost 4 bases, the J end lost 5 bases, and 15 bases lay between the germline ends. The CDR3 region is CASSRRGGSNEKLFF. For the CDR3, the DNA is TGTGCCAGCAGCCGTCGTGGCGGGTCCAATGAAAAACTGTTTTTT.

V gene TRBV4-3 combines with J gene TRBJ2-3, with a tentative D call TRBD1 (6 bases). The V end lost 0 bases, the J end lost 2 bases, and 12 bases lay between the germline ends. This CDR3 contains 16 residues. Per germline, CDR1 LGHNA and CDR2 YSLEER. The DNA of the CDR3 is TGCGCCAGCAGCCAAGATGGGGGACAAACCACAGATACGCAGTATTTT. Amino acid sequence: CASSQDGGQTTDTQYF.

The chain joins TRBV4-2 to TRBJ2-1; D may be TRBD2 (6 bases). V lost 0 bases and J lost 4, with 13 bases in between. Germline CDR1 reads LGHNA; CDR2 reads YNFKEQ. The length of the CDR3 is 16 residues. DNA for the CDR3: TGTGCCAGCAGCCAAGAGCGATCGGGAGCGTACAATGAGCAGTTCTTC. Protein product: CASSQERSGAYNEQFF.

This sequence joins TRBV6-6 and TRBJ1-2; possibly TRBD1 for D (6 bases). CDR3 size: 14 residues. The germline V and J ends were trimmed by 2 bases and 4 bases, with 11 bases remaining between them. Germline V gene data show CDR1 as MNHNY and CDR2 as SVGAGI (reference sequence). The CDR3 sequence is CASSYAGGGYGYTF. CDR3 nucleotide sequence: TGTGCCAGCAGTTACGCGGGGGGCGGCTATGGCTACACCTTC.

The chain has TRBV18 and TRBJ2-2, with D possibly matching TRBD2 (6 bases). This CDR3 spans 15 amino acids. Trimming removed 5 bases at V and 1 base at J, with 11 bases between. The germline V gene encodes CDR1 KGHSH and CDR2 LQKENI. The DNA of the CDR3 is TGTGCCAGCTCAGGGGGGATTCGGAACACCGGGGAGCTGTTTTTT. This translates into CASSGGIRNTGELFF. Drawing the rest from reference TRBV18 and TRBJ2-2, the complete variable domain is NAGVMQNPRHLVRRRGQEARLRCSPMKGHSHVYWYRQLPEEGLKFMVYLQKENIIDESGMPKERFSAEFPKEGPSILRIQQVVRGDSAAYFCASSGGIRNTGELFFGEGSRLTVL.

This chain joins TRBV30 and TRBJ1-1, with TRBD1 as a possible D gene (6 bases). Trimming took off 0 bases at V and 4 bases at J, with 15 bases between the two ends. The CDR3 covers 15 residues. Germline assignment: CDR1 GTSNPN and CDR2 SVGIG (reference sequence). CDR3 DNA sequence: TGTGCCTGGAGTGTACTCAGGGGAGTGGGCACTGAAGCTTTCTTT. It is translated as CAWSVLRGVGTEAFF. Full variable domain (missing parts from reference TRBV30 and TRBJ1-1): SQTIHQWPATLVQPVGSPLSLECTVEGTSNPNLYWYRQAAGRGLQLLFYSVGIGQISSEVPQNLSASRPQDRQFILSSKKLLLSDSGFYLCAWSVLRGVGTEAFFGQGTRLTVV.

This clone was seen just once. The rearrangement uses TRBV7-9 and TRBJ2-1, with D tentatively TRBD2 (6 bases). This CDR3 region has 19 residues. From germline, CDR1 is SEHNR and CDR2 FQNEAQ (reference sequence). Between the trimmed V and J ends, which lost 3 bases and 1 base, there was a span of 22 bases. CDR3 in amino acids: CASSFYTFQGGKSYNEQFF. CDR3 nucleotide sequence: TGTGCCAGCAGCTTTTATACTTTTCAGGGAGGAAAGTCCTACAATGAGCAGTTCTTC. Full variable domain (remainder filled in from reference TRBV7-9 and TRBJ2-1): DTGVSQNPRHKITKRGQNVTFRCDPISEHNRLYWYRQTLGQGPEFLTYFQNEAQLEKSRLLSDRFSAERPKGSFSTLEIQRTEQGDSAMYLCASSFYTFQGGKSYNEQFFGPGTRLTVL.

This chain links TRBV5-6 with TRBJ1-6; D is unresolved. The CDR3 runs 16 residues. Germline loops: CDR1 SGHDT, CDR2 YYEEEE. V lost 0 bases and J lost 6, with 13 bases in between. CDR3 sequence: CASSLESVQRNSPLHF. In DNA form, the CDR3 reads TGTGCCAGCAGCTTGGAGTCGGTCCAGCGTAATTCACCCCTCCACTTT.

This clone was detected only a few times. CDR3 in amino acids: CASSPDRGGGELFF. CDR3 DNA: TGTGCCAGCAGTCCTGACAGGGGGGGCGGGGAGCTGTTTTTT. This chain connects TRBV28 to TRBJ2-2; 9 nucleotides agree with TRBD1. Trimming at V came to 5 bases and at J to 7 bases, leaving 5 bases not matched to a gene. The CDR3 loop spans 14 amino acids. Looked up from germline, CDR1 is MDHEN and CDR2 is SYDVKM.

The chain uses TRBV11-2 and TRBJ2-2, with D possibly TRBD2 on 6 matching bases. V dropped 1 base and J dropped 8 bases, with 17 bases sitting between them. Germline V gene lookup returns CDR1 SGHAT and CDR2 FQNNGV. The CDR3 is made up of 16 amino acids. CDR3 loop: CASSLVGFPGVGELFF. DNA for the CDR3: TGTGCCAGCAGCTTAGTTGGATTCCCGGGAGTTGGGGAGCTGTTTTTT.

The chain employs TRBV28 and TRBJ1-2; TRBD1 matches 8 bases. After removal of 0 bases from V and 3 bases from J, the junction contained 9 bases not matched to a gene. The CDR3 is made up of 17 amino acids. Looked up from germline, CDR1 is MDHEN and CDR2 is SYDVKM. This CDR3 reads CASSLWDREKGHYGYTF. The CDR3 nucleotides are TGTGCCAGCAGTTTATGGGACAGGGAAAAAGGGCACTATGGCTACACCTTC.

The gene calls are TRBV15 and TRBJ1-1; maybe TRBD1 (5 bases). Between the trimmed V and J ends, which lost 3 bases and 3 bases, there was a span of 14 bases. This CDR3 region has 15 residues. Germline V gene sequence: CDR1 LNHNV, CDR2 YYDKDF (reference sequence). The CDR3 DNA reads as TGTGCCACCAGCAGCCTTAAGGGCAGGGACACTGAAGCTTTCTTT. It translates to CATSSLKGRDTEAFF.

This chain links TRBV7-2 with TRBJ1-1, with D maybe TRBD1 (5 bases). CDR1 is SGHTA and CDR2 is FQGNSA in the germline V gene. The CDR3 runs to 15 residues. Trimming took 3 bases from V and 4 from J, leaving 15 bases between them. CDR3 residues: CASSLRGTLGTEAFF. In nucleotides, the CDR3 is TGTGCCAGCAGCTTGCGGGGGACCTTGGGCACTGAAGCTTTCTTT.

The chain couples TRBV7-9 to TRBJ2-7; the match to TRBD1 covers 10 bases. With V trimmed by 5 bases and J by 2 bases, 9 bases remained unmatched. The germline CDR1 and CDR2 sequences are SEHNR and FQNEAQ (reference sequence). CDR3 size: 16 residues. This chain's CDR3 is CASSGAGTGVTYEQYF. The DNA of the CDR3 is TGTGCCAGCAGCGGGGCCGGGACAGGGGTAACCTACGAGCAGTACTTC.

The chain joins TRBV5-1 to TRBJ2-5, with D possibly TRBD2 on 5 matching bases. The CDR3 totals 14 residues. V was pared by 1 base and J by 4 bases, with 11 bases between. Germline CDR1 is SGHRS and CDR2 is YFSETQ. The CDR3 loop is CASSLFGERETQYF. DNA for the CDR3: TGCGCCAGCAGCTTGTTCGGGGAGAGAGAGACCCAGTACTTC.

The chain joins TRBV27 to TRBJ2-1; 9 bases align to TRBD1. This CDR3 spans 15 amino acids. Germline V gene data show CDR1 as MNHEY and CDR2 as SMNVEV (reference sequence). Germline trimming cut 5 bases from V and 7 bases from J; bases unmatched to any gene: 9. The CDR3: CASSRPGTGLNEQFF. The DNA for the CDR3 is TGTGCCAGCAGTCGACCCGGGACAGGGTTAAATGAGCAGTTCTTC.

The CDR3 coding sequence is TGTGCCAGCAGTTACACCCCGACAGGGCACTACGAGCAGTACTTC. This encodes CASSYTPTGHYEQYF. The chain employs TRBV6-5 and TRBJ2-7, with 7 bases lining up with TRBD1. This CDR3 has 15 amino acids. V gave up 2 bases and J gave up 3 bases; unmatched junction bases: 7. Per the germline V gene, CDR1 is MNHEY and CDR2 is SVGAGI.

The chain couples TRBV18 to TRBJ1-3, with D tentatively TRBD1 (5 bases). The V end lost 2 bases, the J end lost 0 bases, and 11 bases lay between the germline ends. Germline CDR1 is KGHSH and CDR2 is LQKENI. The CDR3 length is 16 residues. The CDR3 reads CASSPFDTGSGNTIYF. In DNA, the CDR3 is TGTGCCAGCTCACCATTCGACACAGGCTCTGGAAACACCATATATTTT.

The V and J genes are TRBV12-1 and TRBJ1-3. TRBV12-1 is annotated as a pseudogene. This CDR3 region has 17 residues. CDR3 DNA sequence: TGTGCCAGCAGCTTTGGAGGCCAGACCATCTCTGGAAACACCATATATTTT. Its protein product is CASSFGGQTISGNTIYF.

This chain links TRBV18 with TRBJ1-1, with 10 bases matching TRBD1. CDR3 length: 16 amino acids. V shed 3 bases and J 0 bases; nucleotides not matched to a gene: 4. Germline V CDR1 and CDR2: KGHSH, LQKENI. CDR3 coding DNA: TGTGCCAGCTCACCCGGACAGGGGGGCTTGAACACTGAAGCTTTCTTT. Translation: CASSPGQGGLNTEAFF.

The gene calls are TRBV11-2 and TRBJ1-4, with D possibly matching TRBD1 (5 bases). V was clipped by 0 bases and J by 7 bases, with 6 bases between them. CDR3 size: 13 residues. Per germline, CDR1 SGHAT and CDR2 FQNNGV. CDR3 sequence (DNA): TGTGCCAGCAGCTTAGACAGGGCTGAAAAACTGTTTTTT. This translates into CASSLDRAEKLFF.

This clone came up a few times. The chain uses TRBV6-1 and TRBJ2-5; no clear D. Germline values: CDR1 MNHNS, CDR2 SASEGT. The CDR3 loop spans 13 amino acids. V lost 7 bases and J lost 5, with 14 bases in between. The CDR3 here is CASTRGARETQYF. In DNA form, the CDR3 reads TGTGCCAGCACTCGAGGAGCAAGGGAGACCCAGTACTTC.